Shown below are 6 T cell receptor beta chains from a single sample sequenced in a study of graft-versus-host responses after intestinal transplantation. Sequencing used immunoSEQ multiplex PCR; TCRdb keeps in-frame clones, though not all of them. The sample yields over 70,000 clones, 85% to 90% seen once. No antigen has been identified for these receptors. The starting material was unstimulated CD8+ T cells sorted from spleen or lymph node cells, obtained before transplant. The receptors derive from a human donor who was the organ donor for an intestinal transplant.

V gene TRBV7-9 combines with J gene TRBJ1-2, with 8 nucleotides matching TRBD1. This CDR3 comprises 16 residues. The J segment lost 4 bases and the V segment lost 9 bases, leaving 16 bases of the junction unmatched. The V gene's germline CDR1 is SEHNR and CDR2 FQNEAQ (reference sequence). The CDR3 reads CASTPAEAGGFYGYTF. In nucleotides, the CDR3 is TGTGCCAGTACCCCCGCCGAGGCAGGGGGCTTCTATGGCTACACCTTC.

The gene calls are TRBV9 and TRBJ1-1; maybe TRBD1 (6 bases). This CDR3 has 16 amino acids. CDR1 SGDLS and CDR2 YYNGEE come from the germline V gene. Trimming took off 3 bases at V and 0 bases at J, with 15 bases between the two ends. DNA for the CDR3: TGTGCCAGCAGCGCAGAACAGGGCAACATGAACACTGAAGCTTTCTTT. It specifies CASSAEQGNMNTEAFF.

The rearrangement links TRBV18 to TRBJ2-1; D might be TRBD1 (5 bases). The CDR3 sequence is 11 residues long. Germline assignment: CDR1 KGHSH and CDR2 LQKENI. Trimming removed 3 bases at V and 12 bases at J, with 9 bases between. The CDR3 here is CASSPSRVQFF. CDR3 in DNA: TGTGCCAGCTCACCGTCCAGGGTGCAGTTCTTC.

The chain links TRBV6-6 to TRBJ2-7, with TRBD1 matching over 7 bases. The CDR3 is 15 amino acids. The J segment lost 0 bases and the V segment lost 6 bases, leaving 8 bases of the junction unmatched. Germline V gives CDR1 MNHNY, CDR2 SVGAGI (reference sequence). The CDR3 DNA reads as TGTGCCAGCAGCCGTACAGGGGCCGACTCCTACGAGCAGTACGTC. It is translated as CASSRTGADSYEQYV.

This chain uses TRBV5-1 with TRBJ2-6, with 12 bases identical to TRBD2. V lost 5 bases and J lost 0; bases outside the gene matches: 9. The CDR3 is made up of 19 amino acids. Germline V lookup: CDR1 SGHRS, CDR2 YFSETQ. The CDR3 DNA is TGCGCCAGCAGACCTGGACTAGCGGGAATTAGCTCTGGGGCCAACGTCCTGACTTTC. It translates to CASRPGLAGISSGANVLTF.

CDR3 loop: CASSRTAGPGEAFF. CDR3 DNA sequence: TGTGCCAGCAGCCGAACAGCGGGACCGGGGGAAGCTTTCTTT. The rearrangement links TRBV14 to TRBJ1-1; TRBD1 might be the D (5 bases). V was cut by 4 bases and J by 8 bases, with 17 bases left in between. The CDR3 sequence is 14 residues long. Looked up from germline, CDR1 is SGHDN and CDR2 is FVKESK.